The subject of this entry is one T cell receptor beta chain. The sample is drawn from a study of CD8 T cells in Susac syndrome. V dropped 0 bases and J dropped 3 bases, with 8 bases sitting between them. The germline CDR1 and CDR2 sequences are LNHNV and YYDKDF (reference sequence). This CDR3 comprises 14 residues. From blood CD8+ and CD4+ T cells, TCR beta sequences were generated. Negative isolation yielded CD4+ and CD8+ T cells, and FACS enriched TEMRA cells. It was with random hexamers that roughly 0.45 to 1 ug RNA was reverse transcribed. The authors amplified TCR beta CDR3 across 54 Vbeta and 13 Jbeta using immunoSEQ multiplex PCR. Each CDR3 protein gets one entry after TCRdb re-called the immunoSEQ multiplex PCR reads with MiXCR. The sample records about 290,000 distinct CDR3 sequences, approximately 85% being singletons.

Source material: CD8+ T cells from PBMCs. This clonotype was sampled from a human donor with multiple sclerosis. J is TRBJ2-5 and V is TRBV15, with a possible D match to TRBD2 (5 bases). CDR3 bases: TGTGCCACCAGCAGAGAGCGGGTAGAAGAGACCCAGTACTTC. Translation gives CATSRERVEETQYF.